Listed here are 20 T cell receptor beta chains from one sample, sequenced in a study of cytomegalovirus exposure and HLA in healthy donors. Profiling relied on immunoSEQ multiplex PCR, and the TCRdb table lists in-frame clones only, not all of them. This table has 300,000 to 350,000 clones, approximately 86% appearing once. The sample taken for sequencing was PBMCs. The receptors shown here come from a man aged 30 to 39 in good health and CMV-seronegative.

V gene TRBV27 combines with J gene TRBJ2-7; a possible D gene is TRBD1 (6 bases). CDR3 size: 15 residues. CDR1 and CDR2 from the germline V gene are MNHEY and SMNVEV (reference sequence). V dropped 5 bases and J dropped 2 bases, with 16 bases sitting between them. CDR3 bases: TGTGCCAGCAGTCCATACAGGGCCCTAGCCTACGAGCAGTACTTC. Protein: CASSPYRALAYEQYF.

The chain employs TRBV9 and TRBJ1-2; TRBD1 matches at 7 bases. The CDR3 contains 12 residues. Germline-derived CDR1 and CDR2 are SGDLS and YYNGEE. Losses at the gene ends were 6 bases for V and 6 bases for J; bases not matched to a gene: 5. Written as DNA, the CDR3 is TGTGCCAGCAACGACAGGGTGCATGGCTACACCTTC. This translates into CASNDRVHGYTF.

The J gene is TRBJ2-5, the V gene TRBV7-8; possibly TRBD2 for D (5 bases). The CDR3 is made up of 15 amino acids. Germline lookup yields CDR1 SGHVS and CDR2 FQNEAQ. The germline V and J ends were trimmed by 2 bases and 1 base, with 11 bases remaining between them. The chain's CDR3 is CASSLPETIQETQYF. The CDR3 DNA follows: TGTGCCAGCAGCTTACCCGAGACTATCCAAGAGACCCAGTACTTC. The entire variable domain, with the rest obtained from reference TRBV7-8 and TRBJ2-5, is as follows: GAGVSQSPRYKVAKRGQDVALRCDPISGHVSLFWYQQALGQGPEFLTYFQNEAQLDKSGLPSDRFFAERPEGSVSTLKIQRTQQEDSAVYLCASSLPETIQETQYFGPGTRLLVL.

J is TRBJ2-3 and V is TRBV9; 9 nucleotides align to TRBD2. From germline, CDR1 is SGDLS and CDR2 YYNGEE. The V segment lost 5 bases and the J segment 1 base; nucleotides outside the gene matches: 8. The CDR3 is 16 amino acids. Written as DNA, the CDR3 is TGTGCCAGCAGTAACATCGCGGGGGGGGGCACAGATACGCAGTATTTT. Amino acids: CASSNIAGGGTDTQYF.

The chain employs TRBV6-5 and TRBJ2-4, with 7 bases matching TRBD1. V shed 6 bases, J shed 6 bases, and the junction held 11 bases outside the gene matches. Germline loops: CDR1 MNHEY, CDR2 SVGAGI. The CDR3 runs 15 residues. As DNA, the CDR3 is TGTGCCAGCAGCTCACGGGTCACAGGGGCAAACATTCAGTACTTC. Translation: CASSSRVTGANIQYF.

This rearrangement joins TRBV5-4 to TRBJ2-7; 10 positions agree with TRBD1. V lost 4 bases and J lost 5; bases outside the gene matches: 18. The CDR3 extends over 18 amino acids. Per the germline V gene, CDR1 is SGHNT and CDR2 is YYREEE (reference sequence). As DNA, the CDR3 is TGTGCCAGCAGCACCGGGACAGGGGTATTAGTGAAGTGGGACGAGCAGTACTTC. It yields the protein CASSTGTGVLVKWDEQYF.

V is TRBV19 and J is TRBJ1-1; TRBD1 might be the D (6 bases). The CDR3 totals 14 residues. Per the germline V gene, CDR1 is LNHDA and CDR2 is SQIVND (reference sequence). The V gene lost 6 bases and the J gene lost 7 bases, with 18 bases spanning the gap. The CDR3 loop reads CASRVTGRGNEAFF. CDR3 nucleotide sequence: TGTGCCAGTAGGGTAACAGGGAGGGGGAATGAAGCTTTCTTT. The full variable domain, in which reference TRBV19 and TRBJ1-1 provide the parts outside the CDR3, is DGGITQSPKYLFRKEGQNVTLSCEQNLNHDAMYWYRQDPGQGLRLIYYSQIVNDFQKGDIAEGYSVSREKKESFPLTVTSAQKNPTAFYLCASRVTGRGNEAFFGQGTRLTVV.

The V gene is TRBV4-3, the J gene TRBJ2-1, with D perhaps TRBD1 (6 bases). The CDR3 consists of 17 residues. Looked up from germline, CDR1 is LGHNA and CDR2 is YSLEER. Trimming removed 4 bases at V and 4 bases at J, with 20 bases between. In DNA form, the CDR3 reads TGCGCCAGCAGCCCCTTTACAGGGTCCAACACTTACAATGAGCAGTTCTTC. Encoded protein: CASSPFTGSNTYNEQFF.

The V call is TRBV5-1, the J call TRBJ1-2, with 8 bases fitting TRBD1. Germline V CDR1 and CDR2: SGHRS, YFSETQ. J lost 4 bases, V lost 0 bases, and 2 bases had no gene match. This CDR3 region has 14 residues. The CDR3 DNA reads as TGCGCCAGCAGCTTGGCGGGACAGGTCTATGGCTACACCTTC. Amino acids: CASSLAGQVYGYTF.

This chain connects TRBV19 to TRBJ1-2, with a weak D call TRBD1 (5 bases). The CDR3 is made up of 13 amino acids. V lost 8 bases, J lost 1 base, and 11 bases lay in between. The germline V gene has CDR1 LNHDA and CDR2 SQIVND (reference sequence). The CDR3 nucleotides read TGTGCCAGTCGCGGGGACGTTAACTATGGCTACACCTTC. It encodes CASRGDVNYGYTF.

The chain joins TRBV6-1 to TRBJ2-7, with D tentatively TRBD1 (5 bases). In germline, CDR1 is MNHNS, CDR2 SASEGT. The CDR3 length is 15 residues. Trimming cost V 5 bases and J 0 bases, with 14 bases left between them. CDR3 DNA: TGTGCCAGCAGTTCGAATGGGGCCTCCTCCTACGAGCAGTACTTC. Amino acids: CASSSNGASSYEQYF.

The rearrangement uses TRBV12-5 and TRBJ2-5; D ambiguous. V dropped 6 bases and J dropped 2 bases, with 10 bases sitting between them. The CDR3 loop spans 13 amino acids. CDR1 and CDR2 (germline): LGHNT, FRNRAP. The CDR3 sequence: CASGISLQETQYF. CDR3 DNA: TGTGCTAGTGGCATCAGTTTACAAGAGACCCAGTACTTC.

The gene calls are TRBV7-6 and TRBJ2-7; 8 nucleotides line up with TRBD2. V gave up 0 bases and J gave up 2 bases; unmatched junction bases: 3. The CDR3 length is 15 residues. Germline V CDR1 and CDR2: SGHVS, FNYEAQ. The CDR3 region is CASSLAPGGTYEQYF. DNA of the CDR3: TGTGCCAGCAGCTTAGCGCCGGGGGGGACCTACGAGCAGTACTTC.

In DNA, the CDR3 is TGTGCCAGCTCACCACCGGGGGGTTTAGTCTACGAGCAGTACTTC. The encoded protein is CASSPPGGLVYEQYF. V is TRBV18 and J is TRBJ2-7; possible D gene TRBD2, 6 bases. V lost 0 bases and J lost 3, with 12 bases in between. Per germline, CDR1 KGHSH and CDR2 LQKENI. There are 15 residues in the CDR3. The entire variable domain, with the rest obtained from reference TRBV18 and TRBJ2-7, is as follows: NAGVMQNPRHLVRRRGQEARLRCSPMKGHSHVYWYRQLPEEGLKFMVYLQKENIIDESGMPKERFSAEFPKEGPSILRIQQVVRGDSAAYFCASSPPGGLVYEQYFGPGTRLTVT.

This sequence joins TRBV29-1 and TRBJ2-3, with a tentative D call TRBD1 (8 bases). CDR1 SQVTM and CDR2 ANQGSEA come from the germline V gene. This CDR3 region has 16 residues. V was pared by 0 bases and J by 3 bases, with 16 bases between. The CDR3 loop reads CSVEDWDRRETDTQYF. The CDR3 nucleotides are TGCAGCGTTGAAGACTGGGACAGGCGGGAGACAGATACGCAGTATTTT.

This clone was observed a few times. The CDR3 sequence is CASSIRGTEAFF. The CDR3 DNA is TGTGCCAGTAGTATCCGGGGCACTGAAGCTTTCTTT. V is TRBV19 and J is TRBJ1-1; D remains unclear. This CDR3 is built from 12 residues. V gave up 3 bases and J gave up 4 bases, with 6 bases separating them. Germline V gene lookup returns CDR1 LNHDA and CDR2 SQIVND (reference sequence).

This clone was detected a few times. The V gene is TRBV23-1, the J gene TRBJ2-7; D is undetermined. TRBV23-1 is labeled an ORF, and its function is uncertain. The V gene lost 3 bases and the J gene lost 2 bases, with 5 bases spanning the gap. CDR3 length: 12 residues. The CDR3, as DNA: TGCGCCAGCAGTCACCTTCCCTACGAGCAGTACTTC. Translation: CASSHLPYEQYF.

This chain uses TRBV7-8 with TRBJ1-2, with no clear D. V lost 5 bases to trimming and J lost 4 bases, with 17 bases between them. Per germline, CDR1 SGHVS and CDR2 FQNEAQ. The CDR3 has 15 residues. CDR3 sequence: CASSPPGSGVYGYTF. The CDR3 DNA sequence: TGTGCCAGCAGCCCGCCGGGGAGCGGGGTCTATGGCTACACCTTC.

The CDR3 loop is CASSPKQRETQYF. The CDR3 nucleotides are TGTGCCAGCAGTCCCAAACAGAGAGAGACCCAGTACTTC. The rearrangement joins TRBV27 to TRBJ2-5; D is unresolved. Germline V gene data show CDR1 as MNHEY and CDR2 as SMNVEV (reference sequence). The CDR3 totals 13 residues. Trimming cost V 5 bases and J 4 bases, with 11 bases left between them.

This chain uses TRBV4-3 with TRBJ2-1; 7 positions match TRBD2. The CDR3 has 18 residues. From germline, CDR1 is LGHNA and CDR2 YSLEER. With 1 base clipped from V and 0 bases from J, the junction kept 9 bases outside the gene matches. In DNA form, the CDR3 reads TGCGCCAGCAGCCAAGGGGCTAGCGGCTTCAGCTCCTACAATGAGCAGTTCTTC. It translates to CASSQGASGFSSYNEQFF.